Listed below are T cell receptor beta chains from one sample, sequenced in a study of blood T cell repertoires in COVID-19. The data were produced by immunoSEQ multiplex PCR, yet TCRdb's version contains in-frame clones alone and is incomplete. The sample holds 150,000 to 180,000 clones, roughly four fifths seen once. Specimen: peripheral blood. The origin of the receptors is a woman aged 55 to 70 with COVID-19, enrolled during active disease. The CDR3 runs from the conserved cysteine through the conserved F or W. The order of the fields is CDR3 DNA, CDR3 protein, CDR3 length, J gene, V gene, D gene, clone size. A D gene is named only where the DNA matches it firmly. Clone size is shown for a subset of rows, as once, few, many or a class of expanded clone.

cdr3_nt: TGTGCCAGCAGTGATGGGGCAGGCGCCGTTGATTCACCCCTCCACTTT
cdr3_aa: CASSDGAGAVDSPLHF
cdr3_length: 16
j_call: TRBJ1-6
v_call: TRBV2
d_call: NA
clone_size: NA

cdr3_nt: TGCGCCAGCAGCGTGACAGAAAATTCACCCCTCCACTTT
cdr3_aa: CASSVTENSPLHF
cdr3_length: 13
j_call: TRBJ1-6
v_call: TRBV5-1
d_call: NA
clone_size: NA

cdr3_nt: TGCGCCAGCCGTGGACAGCTGAACACCGGGGAGCTGTTTTTT
cdr3_aa: CASRGQLNTGELFF
cdr3_length: 14
j_call: TRBJ2-2
v_call: TRBV5-1
d_call: NA
clone_size: NA

cdr3_nt: TGCGCCAGCAGCTTGGACAGGGGGCATGGCGGGGAGCTGTTTTTT
cdr3_aa: CASSLDRGHGGELFF
cdr3_length: 15
j_call: TRBJ2-2
v_call: TRBV5-1
d_call: TRBD1
clone_size: NA

cdr3_nt: TGCGCCAGCAGAGCACAGGGGGGGGCCTATGGCTACACCTTC
cdr3_aa: CASRAQGGAYGYTF
cdr3_length: 14
j_call: TRBJ1-2
v_call: TRBV10-2
d_call: TRBD1
clone_size: NA

cdr3_nt: TGTGCCAGCAGCGCTGTCCCCGCGGGGGCAGATACGCAGTATTTT
cdr3_aa: CASSAVPAGADTQYF
cdr3_length: 15
j_call: TRBJ2-3
v_call: TRBV9
d_call: TRBD2
clone_size: NA

cdr3_nt: TGTGCCAGCACCCTGGGGGGGGCCTCGAATGAAAAACTGTTTTTT
cdr3_aa: CASTLGGASNEKLFF
cdr3_length: 15
j_call: TRBJ1-4
v_call: TRBV6-5
d_call: NA
clone_size: NA

cdr3_nt: TGTGCCAGCAGCTTGGAGTCAGCGCCGAACACCGGGGAGCTGTTTTTT
cdr3_aa: CASSLESAPNTGELFF
cdr3_length: 16
j_call: TRBJ2-2
v_call: TRBV5-4
d_call: NA
clone_size: NA

cdr3_nt: TGTGCCAGCAGCTTGTCGGCCAGGGGCAACGAGCAGTACTTC
cdr3_aa: CASSLSARGNEQYF
cdr3_length: 14
j_call: TRBJ2-7
v_call: TRBV5-4
d_call: NA
clone_size: NA

cdr3_nt: TGTGCCAGTAGTACCAGGGTCGGTCCGGCGGAAAAACTGTTTTTT
cdr3_aa: CASSTRVGPAEKLFF
cdr3_length: 15
j_call: TRBJ1-4
v_call: TRBV19
d_call: NA
clone_size: once

cdr3_nt: TGTGCCACCAGCACCGGGGGGGGGTATCAGCCCCAGCATTTT
cdr3_aa: CATSTGGGYQPQHF
cdr3_length: 14
j_call: TRBJ1-5
v_call: TRBV15
d_call: NA
clone_size: NA

cdr3_nt: TGTGCCAGCAGCCGGACTAGGACAGAGACCCAGTACTTC
cdr3_aa: CASSRTRTETQYF
cdr3_length: 13
j_call: TRBJ2-5
v_call: TRBV7-2
d_call: TRBD2
clone_size: NA

cdr3_nt: TGTGCCAGCAGCCAGGGGGGACTCGAAGCTTTCTTT
cdr3_aa: CASSQGGLEAFF
cdr3_length: 12
j_call: TRBJ1-1
v_call: TRBV3-1/TRBV3-2
d_call: NA
clone_size: NA

cdr3_nt: TGCAGCTTTGGGACAGGGGCAAACACTGAAGCTTTCTTT
cdr3_aa: CSFGTGANTEAFF
cdr3_length: 13
j_call: TRBJ1-1
v_call: TRBV29-1
d_call: TRBD1
clone_size: NA

cdr3_nt: TGTGCCACCAGCAGAGACCCCGGGGGCAGGGGGCGGAACTATGGCTACACCTTC
cdr3_aa: CATSRDPGGRGRNYGYTF
cdr3_length: 18
j_call: TRBJ1-2
v_call: TRBV15
d_call: TRBD1
clone_size: NA

cdr3_nt: TGCGCCAGCAGCTTGGCCAGCGCGAACACCGGGGAGCTGTTTTTT
cdr3_aa: CASSLASANTGELFF
cdr3_length: 15
j_call: TRBJ2-2
v_call: TRBV5-1
d_call: NA
clone_size: NA

cdr3_nt: TGTGCCAGCAGCCGCTTCCCCTCGGCTGAAGCTTTCTTT
cdr3_aa: CASSRFPSAEAFF
cdr3_length: 13
j_call: TRBJ1-1
v_call: TRBV14
d_call: NA
clone_size: NA